One and the same sample provided the 24 T cell receptor beta chains below, sequenced in a study of blood T cell repertoires in COVID-19. Repertoires were generated with immunoSEQ multiplex PCR, while TCRdb's copy carries only in-frame clones and drops some. The data show about 400,000 clones, with just under 90% seen just once and approximately 10% held by the top ten. What was sequenced was PBMCs or T cells enriched from blood (not recorded which). These receptors were obtained from a woman in her forties or fifties who had recovered from COVID-19.

The chain recombines TRBV2 with TRBJ1-5; D is possibly TRBD1 (5 bases). The CDR3 is 15 amino acids. CDR1 SNHLY and CDR2 FYNNEI come from the germline V gene. With 8 bases removed from V and 3 bases from J, the gap between germline ends came to 17 bases. The chain's CDR3 is CASSTQVGLNQPQHF. The CDR3 coding sequence is TGTGCCAGCTCGACACAGGTGGGTCTCAATCAGCCCCAGCATTTT.

The V and J genes are TRBV9 and TRBJ1-2; 9 bases map to TRBD1. The CDR3 contains 15 residues. The germline V gene encodes CDR1 SGDLS and CDR2 YYNGEE. V lost 2 bases to trimming and J lost 8 bases; unmatched junction nucleotides: 10. The CDR3 spells CASSVGDREISGYTF. The CDR3 DNA reads as TGTGCCAGCAGCGTGGGGGACAGGGAAATATCGGGCTACACCTTC.

The chain couples TRBV7-9 to TRBJ2-5; 11 nucleotides line up with TRBD2. Germline-derived CDR1 and CDR2 are SEHNR and FQNEAQ (reference sequence). After removal of 1 base from V and 5 bases from J, the junction contained 12 bases not matched to a gene. This CDR3 has 18 amino acids. The chain's CDR3 is CASSLERLAGSGGETQYF. In DNA form, the CDR3 reads TGTGCCAGCAGCTTAGAAAGACTAGCGGGGTCTGGGGGTGAGACCCAGTACTTC.

This chain joins TRBV5-1 and TRBJ1-1, with D unclear. Germline CDR1 SGHRS, CDR2 YFSETQ. The CDR3 totals 15 residues. V gave up 0 bases and J gave up 5 bases, with 14 bases separating them. DNA for the CDR3: TGCGCCAGCAGCTTGGACCCCAGCGGGCAGACTGAAGCTTTCTTT. Protein sequence: CASSLDPSGQTEAFF.

The chain couples TRBV11-2 to TRBJ2-3, with 10 bases lining up with TRBD2. This CDR3 is 15 amino acids long. Trimming removed 4 bases from V and 8 bases from J; junction bases left unmatched: 9. Germline loops: CDR1 SGHAT, CDR2 FQNNGV. This chain's CDR3 is CASSSAGAGGLTQYF. Here the CDR3 DNA reads TGTGCCAGCAGCTCCGCAGGAGCGGGGGGGCTTACGCAGTATTTT.

The V and J genes are TRBV19 and TRBJ1-1, with D tentatively TRBD1 (6 bases). The CDR3 has 15 amino acids. Germline V gives CDR1 LNHDA, CDR2 SQIVND (reference sequence). Trimming shortened V by 5 bases and J by 2 bases, and 15 bases separated the two germline ends. CDR3 residues: CASSAARTANTEAFF. For the CDR3, the DNA is TGTGCCAGTAGTGCAGCAAGGACAGCCAACACTGAAGCTTTCTTT.

The chain couples TRBV7-8 to TRBJ1-4; no clear D. This CDR3 spans 15 amino acids. Germline CDR1 and CDR2: SGHVS and FQNEAQ. Trimming shortened V by 4 bases and J by 8 bases, and 17 bases separated the two germline ends. The CDR3 sequence is CASSSTAEPEEKLFF. The CDR3 DNA is TGTGCCAGCAGCTCTACGGCGGAACCGGAGGAAAAACTGTTTTTT.

The CDR3 sequence is CAWSEVWGGEAFF. CDR3 sequence (DNA): TGTGCCTGGAGTGAAGTGTGGGGGGGTGAAGCTTTCTTT. The chain has TRBV30 and TRBJ1-1, with a tentative D call TRBD1 (5 bases). From germline, CDR1 is GTSNPN and CDR2 SVGIG (reference sequence). Trimming took 1 base from V and 7 from J, leaving 13 bases between them. CDR3 size: 13 residues.

The V gene is TRBV14, the J gene TRBJ1-2; D not certain. Trimming cost V 1 base and J 7 bases, with 10 bases left between them. The CDR3 contains 13 residues. Germline V gives CDR1 SGHDN, CDR2 FVKESK. CDR3 protein: CASSQGLRGGYTF. CDR3 coding DNA: TGTGCCAGCAGCCAAGGGCTCCGAGGTGGCTACACCTTC.

The V and J genes are TRBV27 and TRBJ1-6; perhaps TRBD1 as D (6 bases). The CDR3 loop spans 14 amino acids. The germline V gene encodes CDR1 MNHEY and CDR2 SMNVEV (reference sequence). V was shortened by 5 bases and J by 8 bases, with 13 bases between the two germline ends. The CDR3 is CASSPLGGDSPLHF. DNA for the CDR3: TGTGCCAGCAGTCCGTTAGGGGGTGATTCACCCCTCCACTTT.

The chain combines TRBV4-1 with TRBJ1-6; D unclear. Germline V gene sequence: CDR1 MGHRA, CDR2 YSYEKL. V lost 0 bases, J lost 8 bases, and 14 bases lay in between. CDR3 length: 16 residues. The CDR3 here is CASSQDPGSLYSPLHF. The CDR3 region has the DNA TGCGCCAGCAGCCAAGATCCCGGGTCCTTATATTCACCCCTCCACTTT.

This chain connects TRBV6-6 to TRBJ1-2, with 7 bases matching TRBD1. With V trimmed by 4 bases and J by 8 bases, 13 bases remained unmatched. CDR1 and CDR2 from the germline V gene are MNHNY and SVGAGI (reference sequence). This CDR3 has 15 residues. In DNA, the CDR3 is TGTGCCAGCAGTTGGGGGAGGACAGGCCAGTCCGGCTACACCTTC. Its protein product is CASSWGRTGQSGYTF.

This clone occurred a few times. The gene calls are TRBV7-9 and TRBJ1-2; D is possibly TRBD1 (6 bases). Germline-derived CDR1 and CDR2 are SEHNR and FQNEAQ (reference sequence). The CDR3 is 16 residues long. Trimming cost V 0 bases and J 8 bases, with 19 bases left between them. CDR3 protein: CASSLAGKWGPGGYTF. In DNA, the CDR3 is TGTGCCAGCAGCTTAGCGGGGAAGTGGGGGCCAGGAGGCTACACCTTC.

This sequence joins TRBV18 and TRBJ2-3, with TRBD2 matching over 9 bases. The germline CDR1 and CDR2 sequences are KGHSH and LQKENI. CDR3 size: 18 residues. The V segment lost 8 bases and the J segment 1 base; nucleotides outside the gene matches: 16. CDR3 DNA sequence: TGTGCCAGCAGAGACCTAGCGGGGAAAGAGGTTGGCACAGATACGCAGTATTTT. It encodes CASRDLAGKEVGTDTQYF.

The chain links TRBV7-6 to TRBJ2-1, with 10 bases matching TRBD2. CDR3 size: 17 residues. CDR1 and CDR2 from the germline V gene are SGHVS and FNYEAQ. With 0 bases clipped from V and 4 bases from J, the junction kept 6 bases outside the gene matches. The CDR3 is CASSLARLAGAYNEQFF. In DNA form, the CDR3 reads TGTGCCAGCAGCTTAGCTCGGCTAGCGGGGGCGTACAATGAGCAGTTCTTC.

This CDR3 reads CASSGEGMDSPLHF. The CDR3 DNA sequence: TGCGCCAGCAGCGGCGAGGGTATGGATTCACCCCTCCACTTT. The rearrangement joins TRBV4-1 to TRBJ1-6; no clear D. Trimming stripped 5 bases from V and 8 bases from J, with 13 bases between. Germline values: CDR1 MGHRA, CDR2 YSYEKL. The CDR3 extends over 14 amino acids.

The chain combines TRBV29-1 with TRBJ1-2; D possibly corresponds to TRBD1 (6 bases). V lost 3 bases to trimming and J lost 0 bases, with 11 bases between them. CDR1 is SQVTM and CDR2 is ANQGSEA in the germline V gene. CDR3 length: 14 amino acids. CDR3 coding DNA: TGCAGCGTTGATCCACAGGGATCTAACTATGGCTACACCTTC. This gives the protein CSVDPQGSNYGYTF.

The count of this clone is one. The chain carries TRBV7-2 and TRBJ2-7; 9 bases are shared with TRBD1. J gave up 3 bases and V 5 bases, and 2 bases lay outside the gene matches. CDR1 and CDR2 from the germline V gene are SGHTA and FQGNSA. The CDR3 runs 13 residues. In DNA form, the CDR3 reads TGTGCCAGCAGCCAGACAGGGGGCTACGAGCAGTACTTC. It is translated as CASSQTGGYEQYF.

This clone was counted a single time. The genes are TRBV6-5 and TRBJ1-2; D is unclear. V lost 7 bases to trimming and J lost 1 base, with 7 bases between them. This CDR3 has 12 amino acids. Germline loops: CDR1 MNHEY, CDR2 SVGAGI. The CDR3 DNA reads TGTGCCAGCAAAGAGGGTAACTATGGCTACACCTTC. This sequence encodes CASKEGNYGYTF.

The chain couples TRBV27 to TRBJ2-3; D may be TRBD2 (6 bases). The V and J ends lost 5 bases and 1 base respectively, with 13 bases between them. The CDR3 is 15 residues long. Germline lookup yields CDR1 MNHEY and CDR2 SMNVEV (reference sequence). CDR3 protein: CASSLGVAGTDTQYF. CDR3 nucleotides: TGTGCCAGCAGTCTCGGGGTAGCGGGCACAGATACGCAGTATTTT.

V is TRBV19 and J is TRBJ1-5; D is possibly TRBD1 (6 bases). V lost 5 bases to trimming and J lost 6 bases, with 11 bases between them. Germline V gene lookup returns CDR1 LNHDA and CDR2 SQIVND (reference sequence). The CDR3 covers 13 residues. Here the CDR3 DNA reads TGTGCCAGTAGTCCGACAGGAGTTCAGCCCCAGCATTTT. It codes for CASSPTGVQPQHF.

The chain carries TRBV7-2 and TRBJ1-1; weak D call: TRBD1 (6 bases). The CDR3 extends over 14 amino acids. Germline values: CDR1 SGHTA, CDR2 FQGNSA. Between the trimmed V and J ends, which lost 2 bases and 11 bases, there was a span of 18 bases. The DNA of the CDR3 is TGTGCCAGCAGCTTATGGATTTCGGACAGTAAGGCTTTCTTT. This gives the protein CASSLWISDSKAFF.

The gene calls are TRBV5-1 and TRBJ2-3; 11 bases agree with TRBD2. Trimming removed 3 bases from V and 8 bases from J; junction bases left unmatched: 5. The CDR3 is 14 residues long. Germline V CDR1 and CDR2: SGHRS, YFSETQ. CDR3: CASSYSGGARTQYF. The CDR3 coding sequence is TGCGCCAGCAGCTATAGCGGGGGGGCCCGTACGCAGTATTTT.

The chain has TRBV7-9 and TRBJ2-1; 9 bases fit TRBD2. Unmatched junction bases numbered 18, after V lost 5 bases and J lost 10 bases. The CDR3 covers 17 residues. Germline V gene data show CDR1 as SEHNR and CDR2 as FQNEAQ (reference sequence). The CDR3 DNA reads as TGTGCCAGCAGCGGGATTCAGCGGGGGGCCCGGGTTGAGGAGCAGTTCTTC. This translates into CASSGIQRGARVEEQFF.